A selection of T cell receptor beta chains follows, all from one sample in a study of control samples from healthy donors and cancer patients. Produced via immunoSEQ multiplex PCR; TCRdb's table is partial and in-frame only. The sample lists about 110,000 clones, approximately 87% occurring once. The sample comprised PBMCs. The receptor set was obtained from a woman in her fifties or sixties with lung cancer. Each CDR3 is given with its conserved first and last residue. The D gene is left open where the match is weak. Only some rows state a clone size, as once, few, many or a class for expanded clones.

D gene: -
V gene: TRBV3-1/TRBV3-2
J gene: TRBJ1-5
clone size: -
CDR3 protein: CASSVWGNQPQHF
CDR3 DNA: TGTGCCAGCAGCGTTTGGGGGAATCAGCCCCAGCATTTT

D gene: -
V gene: TRBV11-2
J gene: TRBJ2-3
clone size: -
CDR3 protein: CASSPLAAGHKSDTQYF
CDR3 DNA: TGTGCCAGCAGCCCCTTGGCGGCGGGCCATAAGTCTGATACGCAGTATTTT

D gene: -
V gene: TRBV27
J gene: TRBJ1-1
clone size: -
CDR3 protein: CASSFQGMNTEAFF
CDR3 DNA: TGTGCCAGCAGTTTTCAGGGGATGAACACTGAAGCTTTCTTT

D gene: -
V gene: TRBV13
J gene: TRBJ1-6
clone size: -
CDR3 protein: CASSYRGGQNNSPLHF
CDR3 DNA: TGTGCCAGCAGCTACCGAGGAGGGCAAAATAATTCACCCCTCCACTTT

D gene: TRBD1
V gene: TRBV15
J gene: TRBJ1-2
clone size: -
CDR3 protein: CATSRWTGGNYGYTF
CDR3 DNA: TGTGCCACCAGCAGATGGACAGGGGGCAACTATGGCTACACCTTC

D gene: -
V gene: TRBV20-1
J gene: TRBJ1-5
clone size: few
CDR3 protein: CSASSGTQNQPQHF
CDR3 DNA: TGCAGTGCTAGTTCCGGGACACAGAATCAGCCCCAGCATTTT

D gene: -
V gene: TRBV18
J gene: TRBJ1-5
clone size: once
CDR3 protein: CASSPPDMGNQPQHF
CDR3 DNA: TGTGCCAGCTCACCACCAGACATGGGCAATCAGCCCCAGCATTTT

D gene: TRBD2
V gene: TRBV5-6
J gene: TRBJ2-3
clone size: -
CDR3 protein: CASSLTSGPRNTQYF
CDR3 DNA: TGTGCCAGCAGCCTAACTAGCGGGCCACGAAATACGCAGTATTTT

D gene: -
V gene: TRBV6-5
J gene: TRBJ1-1
clone size: -
CDR3 protein: CASSYAVNTEAFF
CDR3 DNA: TGTGCCAGCAGTTACGCCGTGAACACTGAAGCTTTCTTT

D gene: -
V gene: TRBV18
J gene: TRBJ2-1
clone size: -
CDR3 protein: CASSPASGRSYNEQFF
CDR3 DNA: TGTGCCAGCTCACCAGCCTCGGGGAGATCCTACAATGAGCAGTTCTTC

D gene: -
V gene: TRBV19
J gene: TRBJ2-3
clone size: -
CDR3 protein: CASSMVGSADTQYF
CDR3 DNA: TGTGCCAGTAGTATGGTAGGGAGTGCAGATACGCAGTATTTT

D gene: -
V gene: TRBV29-1
J gene: TRBJ2-5
clone size: -
CDR3 protein: CSVERGTQETQYF
CDR3 DNA: TGCAGCGTTGAGCGGGGCACCCAAGAGACCCAGTACTTC

D gene: TRBD1
V gene: TRBV4-3
J gene: TRBJ2-7
clone size: -
CDR3 protein: CASSRQDRVNEQYF
CDR3 DNA: TGCGCCAGCAGCAGACAAGACAGGGTAAACGAGCAGTACTTC

D gene: -
V gene: TRBV4-1
J gene: TRBJ1-2
clone size: -
CDR3 protein: CASSQDAGSSLGYTF
CDR3 DNA: TGCGCCAGCAGCCAAGATGCGGGGTCAAGTCTCGGCTACACCTTC

D gene: -
V gene: TRBV11-3
J gene: TRBJ1-1
clone size: -
CDR3 protein: CASSLSWGEAFF
CDR3 DNA: TGTGCCAGCAGCCTAAGTTGGGGTGAAGCTTTCTTT

D gene: -
V gene: TRBV7-9
J gene: TRBJ1-1
clone size: -
CDR3 protein: CASSLEGRGTEAFF
CDR3 DNA: TGTGCCAGCAGCTTAGAGGGGAGGGGGACTGAAGCTTTCTTT

D gene: TRBD1
V gene: TRBV19
J gene: TRBJ1-5
clone size: -
CDR3 protein: CASSAGTGGNQPQHF
CDR3 DNA: TGTGCCAGTAGTGCCGGGACAGGGGGCAATCAGCCCCAGCATTTT

D gene: TRBD2
V gene: TRBV6-5
J gene: TRBJ2-3
clone size: -
CDR3 protein: CASSSGTSGGGDTQYF
CDR3 DNA: TGTGCCAGCAGTTCCGGGACTAGCGGGGGGGGAGATACGCAGTATTTT

D gene: TRBD1
V gene: TRBV7-8
J gene: TRBJ1-3
clone size: -
CDR3 protein: CASSVPGQGARNTIYF
CDR3 DNA: TGTGCCAGCAGCGTTCCGGGACAGGGGGCTCGAAACACCATATATTTT

D gene: TRBD1
V gene: TRBV11-2
J gene: TRBJ1-2
clone size: -
CDR3 protein: CASSLDRDRPNYGYTF
CDR3 DNA: TGTGCCAGCAGCTTAGATAGGGACAGGCCAAACTATGGCTACACCTTC

D gene: TRBD2
V gene: TRBV2
J gene: TRBJ2-2
clone size: -
CDR3 protein: CASGRGRVNTGELFF
CDR3 DNA: TGTGCCAGCGGGAGGGGCAGGGTGAACACCGGGGAGCTGTTTTTT

D gene: -
V gene: TRBV15
J gene: TRBJ2-3
clone size: -
CDR3 protein: CATSRDVQRRGVTDTQYF
CDR3 DNA: TGTGCCACCAGCAGAGATGTCCAGCGGAGAGGGGTCACAGATACGCAGTATTTT

D gene: TRBD2
V gene: TRBV19
J gene: TRBJ2-5
clone size: -
CDR3 protein: CASSIGLAGSETQYF
CDR3 DNA: TGTGCCAGTAGTATTGGACTAGCGGGGAGTGAGACCCAGTACTTC

D gene: -
V gene: TRBV6-2/TRBV6-3
J gene: TRBJ1-1
clone size: -
CDR3 protein: CASSYHRDTEAFF
CDR3 DNA: TGTGCCAGCAGTTACCACAGGGACACTGAAGCTTTCTTT

D gene: -
V gene: TRBV18
J gene: TRBJ1-1
clone size: -
CDR3 protein: CASSPRGTDPSNTEAFF
CDR3 DNA: TGTGCCAGCTCCCCTAGGGGTACCGACCCATCCAACACTGAAGCTTTCTTT

D gene: -
V gene: TRBV5-1
J gene: TRBJ1-2
clone size: -
CDR3 protein: CASSLESGRPGLFGYTF
CDR3 DNA: TGCGCCAGCAGCTTGGAGTCGGGAAGGCCGGGGCTCTTTGGCTACACCTTC

D gene: TRBD1
V gene: TRBV15
J gene: TRBJ1-2
clone size: -
CDR3 protein: CATSRDKQGAGGYTF
CDR3 DNA: TGTGCCACCAGCAGAGATAAACAGGGGGCGGGAGGCTACACCTTC

D gene: TRBD1
V gene: TRBV4-2
J gene: TRBJ1-1
clone size: -
CDR3 protein: CASSQDQGARTEAFF
CDR3 DNA: TGTGCCAGCAGCCAAGATCAGGGGGCGCGCACTGAAGCTTTCTTT

D gene: -
V gene: TRBV25-1
J gene: TRBJ2-5
clone size: -
CDR3 protein: CASSWAGEETQYF
CDR3 DNA: TGTGCCAGCAGTTGGGCAGGGGAAGAGACCCAGTACTTC

D gene: -
V gene: TRBV11-2
J gene: TRBJ2-5
clone size: -
CDR3 protein: CASSLDQDWLGTQYF
CDR3 DNA: TGTGCCAGCAGCTTAGATCAGGACTGGTTAGGGACCCAGTACTTC

D gene: -
V gene: TRBV18
J gene: TRBJ2-5
clone size: -
CDR3 protein: CASSTTRQETQYF
CDR3 DNA: TGTGCCAGCTCAACTACCCGACAAGAGACCCAGTACTTC

D gene: -
V gene: TRBV5-6
J gene: TRBJ2-7
clone size: few
CDR3 protein: CASSLVRPYEQYF
CDR3 DNA: TGTGCCAGCAGCTTGGTACGCCCCTACGAGCAGTACTTC

D gene: -
V gene: TRBV7-2
J gene: TRBJ2-3
clone size: -
CDR3 protein: CATTFLGTDTQYF
CDR3 DNA: TGTGCAACCACTTTCCTCGGAACAGATACGCAGTATTTT

D gene: -
V gene: TRBV2
J gene: TRBJ2-2
clone size: -
CDR3 protein: CASRRTDSTGELFF
CDR3 DNA: TGTGCCAGCAGACGGACAGACAGCACCGGGGAGCTGTTTTTT

D gene: TRBD1
V gene: TRBV5-8
J gene: TRBJ2-3
clone size: -
CDR3 protein: CASSPGTGRGDTQYF
CDR3 DNA: TGTGCCAGCAGCCCCGGGACAGGGAGGGGAGATACGCAGTATTTT

D gene: TRBD1
V gene: TRBV11-3
J gene: TRBJ2-5
clone size: -
CDR3 protein: CASSQLPWDRSQETQYF
CDR3 DNA: TGTGCCAGCAGCCAACTCCCCTGGGACAGATCCCAAGAGACCCAGTACTTC

D gene: TRBD1
V gene: TRBV7-9
J gene: TRBJ1-1
clone size: -
CDR3 protein: CASSFYEQGAVEAFF
CDR3 DNA: TGTGCCAGCAGCTTCTACGAACAGGGGGCGGTTGAAGCTTTCTTT